This T cell receptor beta chain was sequenced for a study of T cells after yellow fever vaccination. Study-level findings and limits: CD4 and CD8 compartments shared a small share of clonotypes.

TCRdb re-called the 5' RACE reads with MiXCR, one entry per CDR3 protein. The sample lists hundreds of thousands of distinct CDR3 sequences; less than 25% were seen once. This clonotype was counted ten times or more. Its antigen remains unidentified. The CDR3 has 17 amino acids. Trimming took 1 base from V and 4 from J, leaving 18 bases between them. CDR1 SGHVS and CDR2 FQNEAQ come from the germline V gene. Source: PBMCs, taken about 21 days after the first yellow fever vaccination. The gene calls are TRBV7-8 and TRBJ2-3, with D perhaps TRBD1 (6 bases). The TCR was taken from a man between 18 and 35 years old who received the YFV17D yellow fever vaccine. CDR3 residues: CASSLEGFGPGADTQYF. The CDR3 DNA is TGTGCCAGCAGCTTAGAGGGTTTTGGACCAGGGGCAGATACGCAGTATTTT.